The rows below give T cell receptor beta chains drawn from one sample of a study of human T cells and chemical hapten exposure. TCRdb processed the RACE reads anew with MiXCR; each CDR3 protein has one entry. Seen here are tens of thousands of distinct CDR3 sequences, 8% to 10% observed once, and the top ten hold 3.6%. The source was whole blood, collected in connection with sensitization to the hapten diphenylcyclopropenone (DPC). The receptors were gathered from a middle-aged woman with alopecia areata. Some clones in this sample may be carry-over from other donors' samples. CDR3s include the opening cysteine and the closing phenylalanine or tryptophan. The D gene is left open where the match is weak. The listing skips clone size in some rows; elsewhere it reads once, few, many or a size class.

v_gene: TRBV29-1
abundance: many
d_gene: NA
j_gene: TRBJ2-1
CDR3aa: CSVDTNRDLNYNEQFF
CDR3nt: TGCAGCGTTGATACCAACAGGGACCTCAATTACAATGAGCAGTTCTTC

v_gene: TRBV2
abundance: NA
d_gene: NA
j_gene: TRBJ2-1
CDR3aa: CASSEALTGYNEQFF
CDR3nt: TGTGCCAGCAGTGAAGCGCTTACGGGATACAATGAGCAGTTCTTC

v_gene: TRBV6-5
abundance: NA
d_gene: TRBD2
j_gene: TRBJ2-3
CDR3aa: CASSDLAGVTDTQYF
CDR3nt: TGTGCCAGCAGTGATTTAGCGGGGGTTACAGATACGCAGTATTTT

v_gene: TRBV10-3
abundance: NA
d_gene: TRBD2
j_gene: TRBJ2-1
CDR3aa: CAISAGGGYNEQFF
CDR3nt: TGTGCCATCAGCGCGGGGGGCGGGTACAATGAGCAGTTCTTC

v_gene: TRBV18
abundance: many
d_gene: TRBD1
j_gene: TRBJ2-4
CDR3aa: CASSPSFGTAIRDIQYF
CDR3nt: TGTGCCAGCTCACCATCCTTCGGGACAGCGATACGGGACATTCAGTACTTC

v_gene: TRBV2
abundance: few
d_gene: NA
j_gene: TRBJ2-1
CDR3aa: CASSTHEGQFF
CDR3nt: TGTGCCAGCAGTACCCATGAAGGGCAGTTCTTC

v_gene: TRBV7-2
abundance: few
d_gene: NA
j_gene: TRBJ2-1
CDR3aa: CASSLAASTYNEQFF
CDR3nt: TGTGCCAGCAGCTTGGCCGCCTCTACCTACAATGAGCAGTTCTTC

v_gene: TRBV7-9
abundance: many
d_gene: NA
j_gene: TRBJ2-2
CDR3aa: CASSLGGGRTGELFF
CDR3nt: TGTGCCAGCAGCTTAGGCGGGGGCCGCACCGGGGAGCTGTTTTTT

v_gene: TRBV4-1
abundance: NA
d_gene: NA
j_gene: TRBJ2-2
CDR3aa: CASKGGPGELFF
CDR3nt: TGCGCCAGCAAGGGGGGGCCCGGGGAGCTGTTTTTT

v_gene: TRBV20-1
abundance: few
d_gene: NA
j_gene: TRBJ2-3
CDR3aa: CSARDLLGADTQYF
CDR3nt: TGCAGTGCTAGGGACCTTCTCGGGGCAGATACGCAGTATTTT

v_gene: TRBV4-3
abundance: many
d_gene: NA
j_gene: TRBJ1-3
CDR3aa: CASSQDQTVGRNTIYF
CDR3nt: TGCGCCAGCAGCCAAGATCAGACTGTCGGTCGAAACACCATATATTTT

v_gene: TRBV4-3
abundance: many
d_gene: TRBD2
j_gene: TRBJ2-3
CDR3aa: CASGTSGTDTQYF
CDR3nt: TGCGCCAGCGGGACTAGCGGCACAGATACGCAGTATTTT

v_gene: TRBV6-2/TRBV6-3
abundance: few
d_gene: TRBD2
j_gene: TRBJ2-2
CDR3aa: CASRRPGTRLPGELFF
CDR3nt: TGTGCCAGCAGGCGTCCGGGGACTAGACTTCCCGGGGAGCTGTTTTTT

v_gene: TRBV7-9
abundance: many
d_gene: TRBD1
j_gene: TRBJ1-3
CDR3aa: CASSLDRGSGNTIYF
CDR3nt: TGTGCCAGCAGCTTGGACAGGGGGTCTGGAAACACCATATATTTT

v_gene: TRBV5-1
abundance: NA
d_gene: NA
j_gene: TRBJ1-2
CDR3aa: CASSRDGTDYGYTF
CDR3nt: TGCGCCAGCAGCCGCGACGGGACGGACTATGGCTACACCTTC

v_gene: TRBV27
abundance: few
d_gene: TRBD2
j_gene: TRBJ2-7
CDR3aa: CASSFFAGGSYEQYF
CDR3nt: TGTGCCAGCAGTTTCTTCGCGGGGGGCTCCTACGAGCAGTACTTC

v_gene: TRBV6-1
abundance: NA
d_gene: NA
j_gene: TRBJ2-6
CDR3aa: CASSEGGGAGANVLTF
CDR3nt: TGTGCCAGCAGTGAAGGTGGGGGCGCTGGGGCCAACGTCCTGACTTTC

v_gene: TRBV7-2
abundance: many
d_gene: TRBD2
j_gene: TRBJ2-3
CDR3aa: CASSRDYRITDTQYF
CDR3nt: TGTGCCAGCAGCCGGGACTACCGCATCACAGATACGCAGTATTTT

v_gene: TRBV20-1
abundance: few
d_gene: NA
j_gene: TRBJ1-1
CDR3aa: CSALLDTEAFF
CDR3nt: TGCAGTGCTCTCCTGGACACTGAAGCTTTCTTT

v_gene: TRBV27
abundance: many
d_gene: NA
j_gene: TRBJ2-1
CDR3aa: CASSFSSYNEQFF
CDR3nt: TGTGCCAGCAGTTTTAGCTCCTACAATGAGCAGTTCTTC

v_gene: TRBV3-1
abundance: NA
d_gene: NA
j_gene: TRBJ2-2
CDR3aa: CASSQDWATGELFF
CDR3nt: TGTGCCAGCAGCCAAGACTGGGCCACCGGGGAGCTGTTTTTT

v_gene: TRBV7-2
abundance: many
d_gene: NA
j_gene: TRBJ2-4
CDR3aa: CASSLNVGPGNIQYF
CDR3nt: TGTGCCAGCAGCTTAAATGTCGGGCCGGGAAACATTCAGTACTTC

v_gene: TRBV7-2
abundance: many
d_gene: NA
j_gene: TRBJ2-7
CDR3aa: CASSPLLPTSYEQYF
CDR3nt: TGTGCCAGCAGCCCCCTGTTGCCTACCTCCTACGAGCAGTACTTC

v_gene: TRBV7-6
abundance: many
d_gene: TRBD2
j_gene: TRBJ2-5
CDR3aa: CASSLDLAGDQETQYF
CDR3nt: TGTGCCAGCAGCTTAGATTTAGCGGGGGACCAAGAGACCCAGTACTTC

v_gene: TRBV12-3/TRBV12-4
abundance: many
d_gene: NA
j_gene: TRBJ1-1
CDR3aa: CASSQSVFGTEAFF
CDR3nt: TGTGCCAGCAGCCAATCAGTTTTCGGTACTGAAGCTTTCTTT

v_gene: TRBV7-2
abundance: few
d_gene: NA
j_gene: TRBJ2-7
CDR3aa: CASSLGQGTNYEQYF
CDR3nt: TGTGCCAGCAGCTTAGGGCAGGGTACGAATTACGAGCAGTACTTC

v_gene: TRBV5-4
abundance: NA
d_gene: NA
j_gene: TRBJ2-3
CDR3aa: CASSGTGGGLRDTQYF
CDR3nt: TGTGCCAGCAGCGGAACAGGCGGGGGCCTCAGAGATACGCAGTATTTT

v_gene: TRBV29-1
abundance: few
d_gene: NA
j_gene: TRBJ2-7
CDR3aa: CSVGRFPEQYF
CDR3nt: TGCAGCGTTGGACGGTTCCCCGAGCAGTACTTC

v_gene: TRBV12-3/TRBV12-4
abundance: many
d_gene: TRBD1
j_gene: TRBJ2-7
CDR3aa: CASTRGTGEVEQYF
CDR3nt: TGTGCCAGCACCCGTGGGACAGGGGAGGTCGAGCAGTACTTC

v_gene: TRBV29-1
abundance: few
d_gene: NA
j_gene: TRBJ2-3
CDR3aa: CSVHRGTDTQYF
CDR3nt: TGCAGCGTTCACAGAGGCACAGATACGCAGTATTTT

v_gene: TRBV4-3
abundance: NA
d_gene: TRBD2
j_gene: TRBJ2-4
CDR3aa: CASSQLAGGLSKNIQYF
CDR3nt: TGCGCCAGCAGCCAGCTAGCGGGGGGCCTATCCAAAAACATTCAGTACTTC

v_gene: TRBV7-8
abundance: once
d_gene: NA
j_gene: TRBJ2-7
CDR3aa: CASSLGGGVRDEQYF
CDR3nt: TGTGCCAGCAGCTTAGGGGGAGGCGTCCGGGACGAGCAGTACTTC

v_gene: TRBV12-3/TRBV12-4
abundance: many
d_gene: NA
j_gene: TRBJ2-3
CDR3aa: CASSSLWDTQYF
CDR3nt: TGTGCCAGCAGTTCACTATGGGATACGCAGTATTTT

v_gene: TRBV7-9
abundance: NA
d_gene: TRBD2
j_gene: TRBJ2-3
CDR3aa: CASSYLRGGTDTQYF
CDR3nt: TGTGCCAGCAGTTACTTACGCGGGGGGACAGATACGCAGTATTTT

v_gene: TRBV19
abundance: many
d_gene: TRBD1
j_gene: TRBJ1-3
CDR3aa: CASGQGSGNTIYF
CDR3nt: TGTGCCAGTGGACAGGGTTCTGGAAACACCATATATTTT

v_gene: TRBV6-6
abundance: NA
d_gene: NA
j_gene: TRBJ1-6
CDR3aa: CASTSRWVNNSPLHF
CDR3nt: TGTGCCAGCACCTCCCGCTGGGTAAATAATTCACCCCTCCACTTT

v_gene: TRBV28
abundance: many
d_gene: NA
j_gene: TRBJ1-2
CDR3aa: CASTNGGGRGYTF
CDR3nt: TGTGCCAGCACCAACGGGGGAGGGAGGGGCTACACCTTC

v_gene: TRBV7-2
abundance: few
d_gene: NA
j_gene: TRBJ2-5
CDR3aa: CASSLSRGPWETQYF
CDR3nt: TGTGCCAGCAGCTTAAGCCGGGGGCCCTGGGAGACCCAGTACTTC

v_gene: TRBV14
abundance: few
d_gene: TRBD2
j_gene: TRBJ2-7
CDR3aa: CASSWTSGYEQYF
CDR3nt: TGTGCCAGCAGCTGGACTAGCGGCTACGAGCAGTACTTC

v_gene: TRBV7-3
abundance: NA
d_gene: NA
j_gene: TRBJ2-3
CDR3aa: CASTLNGLSQDTQYF
CDR3nt: TGTGCCAGCACCCTGAACGGGCTATCCCAGGATACGCAGTATTTT

v_gene: TRBV5-1
abundance: few
d_gene: NA
j_gene: TRBJ2-5
CDR3aa: CASSLGRLETQYF
CDR3nt: TGCGCCAGCAGCTTGGGCAGGTTGGAGACCCAGTACTTC